A selection of T cell receptor beta chains follows, all from one sample in a study of T cells expressing NK-cell markers. TCRdb re-called the 5' RACE reads, yielding one record per CDR3 amino acid sequence without DNA. The sample table includes approximately 440,000 distinct CDR3 sequences. The sample comprised blood T cells: a sorted CD56 or NKG2C T cell subset, CD4+ or CD8+ T cells, or bulk PBMC T cells (not recorded which). The source is a woman in her forties or fifties in good health. Each CDR3 is given with its conserved first and last residue. The order of the fields is V gene, J gene, CDR3 protein.

V gene: TRBV3-1
J gene: TRBJ2-4
CDR3 protein: CASSQELSGRVAKNIQYF

V gene: TRBV29-1
J gene: TRBJ2-3
CDR3 protein: CSVDGPGTDTQYF

V gene: TRBV5-1
J gene: TRBJ2-1
CDR3 protein: CASSLVVAGAEQFF

V gene: TRBV19
J gene: TRBJ1-1
CDR3 protein: CASSTIQRGTEAFF

V gene: TRBV19
J gene: TRBJ1-5
CDR3 protein: CASSELRNQPQHF

V gene: TRBV30
J gene: TRBJ1-1
CDR3 protein: CAWTLGQFAAFF

V gene: TRBV3-1
J gene: TRBJ2-3
CDR3 protein: CASSLYGQGRDTQYF

V gene: TRBV27
J gene: TRBJ2-2
CDR3 protein: CASSLLAWDHGELFF

V gene: TRBV27
J gene: TRBJ2-4
CDR3 protein: CASSKGTLNIQYF

V gene: TRBV10-3
J gene: TRBJ2-3
CDR3 protein: CAISGGQTQYF

V gene: TRBV3-1
J gene: TRBJ2-1
CDR3 protein: CASSQRGITNEQFF

V gene: TRBV7-2
J gene: TRBJ2-1
CDR3 protein: CASSLVGQGVSNEQFF

V gene: TRBV24-1
J gene: TRBJ2-7
CDR3 protein: CATSEAGQGEFGQYF

V gene: TRBV4-1
J gene: TRBJ2-1
CDR3 protein: CASSPRVGPSSYNEQFF

V gene: TRBV20-1
J gene: TRBJ2-1
CDR3 protein: CSARGWETSYYNEQFF

V gene: TRBV5-1
J gene: TRBJ2-5
CDR3 protein: CASSPGRSQKYQETQYF

V gene: TRBV2
J gene: TRBJ1-5
CDR3 protein: CASRTGEQPQHF

V gene: TRBV5-1
J gene: TRBJ2-5
CDR3 protein: CASSLGGGETQYF

V gene: TRBV5-5
J gene: TRBJ1-1
CDR3 protein: CASSLTDNTEAFF

V gene: TRBV12-3/TRBV12-4
J gene: TRBJ2-1
CDR3 protein: CASSPLGSSEQFF

V gene: TRBV10-2
J gene: TRBJ2-2
CDR3 protein: CASSESGGAYTGELFF

V gene: TRBV20-1
J gene: TRBJ1-1
CDR3 protein: CSAKGKTNTEAFF

V gene: TRBV5-1
J gene: TRBJ2-2
CDR3 protein: CASSFPREGIGELFF

V gene: TRBV5-5
J gene: TRBJ2-1
CDR3 protein: CASSLGLAGAGSYNEQFF

V gene: TRBV7-9
J gene: TRBJ1-4
CDR3 protein: CASSLGLEELFF

V gene: TRBV20-1
J gene: TRBJ2-1
CDR3 protein: CSASRAELGYNEQFF

V gene: TRBV11-2
J gene: TRBJ2-7
CDR3 protein: CASSLDRMAGQGNEQYF

V gene: TRBV7-2
J gene: TRBJ2-5
CDR3 protein: CASSLGPGGRTQYF

V gene: TRBV10-3
J gene: TRBJ2-2
CDR3 protein: CAISEVSPPGELFF

V gene: TRBV29-1
J gene: TRBJ1-2
CDR3 protein: CSATGATYGYTF

V gene: TRBV28
J gene: TRBJ2-2
CDR3 protein: CASQIGGSGNTGELFF

V gene: TRBV5-8
J gene: TRBJ1-4
CDR3 protein: CASSFNRDRFEKLFF

V gene: TRBV7-6
J gene: TRBJ1-2
CDR3 protein: CASRGGGNYGYTF

V gene: TRBV20-1
J gene: TRBJ2-3
CDR3 protein: CSARVPAEVPDTQYF

V gene: TRBV20-1
J gene: TRBJ1-5
CDR3 protein: CSALIAGRRVGQPQHF

V gene: TRBV10-3
J gene: TRBJ1-1
CDR3 protein: CAISGNNGAFF

V gene: TRBV10-3
J gene: TRBJ2-1
CDR3 protein: CAITLRGRFHEQFF

V gene: TRBV6-5
J gene: TRBJ1-4
CDR3 protein: CASSRSGQLNEKLFF

V gene: TRBV5-1
J gene: TRBJ2-2
CDR3 protein: CASSLVDTGELFF

V gene: TRBV10-3
J gene: TRBJ2-3
CDR3 protein: CAISKDIADTQYF

V gene: TRBV29-1
J gene: TRBJ2-5
CDR3 protein: CSWRAGQETQYF

V gene: TRBV29-1
J gene: TRBJ1-5
CDR3 protein: CSVGLGGTQPQHF

V gene: TRBV5-1
J gene: TRBJ1-1
CDR3 protein: CASKPDGNTEAFF

V gene: TRBV10-2
J gene: TRBJ2-2
CDR3 protein: CASSLGLATGELFF

V gene: TRBV5-1
J gene: TRBJ2-1
CDR3 protein: CASSPRGGNYNEQFF

V gene: TRBV6-6
J gene: TRBJ2-1
CDR3 protein: CASRKDRARYNEQFF

V gene: TRBV4-1
J gene: TRBJ2-1
CDR3 protein: CASSQGDTSGIDEQFF

V gene: TRBV10-3
J gene: TRBJ2-5
CDR3 protein: CAISGGFQETQYF

V gene: TRBV10-3
J gene: TRBJ2-2
CDR3 protein: CAISLGTSPNTGELFF

V gene: TRBV7-2
J gene: TRBJ2-1
CDR3 protein: CASSLGKSGRYLNEQFF

V gene: TRBV5-1
J gene: TRBJ2-3
CDR3 protein: CASSLDGGSTDTQYF

V gene: TRBV6-5
J gene: TRBJ2-1
CDR3 protein: CASTRAPKGNEQFF

V gene: TRBV5-1
J gene: TRBJ1-2
CDR3 protein: CASSLESFYGYTF